Listed below are T cell receptor beta chains from one sample, sequenced in a study of blood T cell repertoires in COVID-19. Clones were read by immunoSEQ multiplex PCR, and TCRdb kept only the in-frame ones, dropping some. The sample lists approximately 280,000 clones; about 91% were seen once. Sequencing used peripheral blood. These receptors all stem from an older woman with acute or convalescent COVID-19. CDR3s include the opening cysteine and the closing phenylalanine or tryptophan. The D gene is left open where the match is weak. Expanded clones get a size class; other rows say once, few or many, or leave the size out.

CASSSTRQGDGYTF,TGTGCCAGCAGCTCAACACGACAGGGTGATGGCTACACCTTC,TRBD1,-,TRBJ1-2,TRBV6-6
CPATLRGATNEKLFF,TGCCCCGCTACCTTGCGGGGCGCAACTAATGAAAAACTGTTTTTT,-,-,TRBJ1-4,TRBV12-5
CASSLGGQGNEKLFF,TGTGCCAGCAGCTTGGGTGGACAGGGGAATGAAAAACTGTTTTTT,TRBD1,-,TRBJ1-4,TRBV5-6
CASSLTGLGSSTDTQYF,TGTGCCAGCAGCTTGACAGGGCTCGGATCTAGCACAGATACGCAGTATTTT,-,-,TRBJ2-3,TRBV5-6
CASSSDRGGTEAFF,TGTGCCAGCTCATCTGACAGGGGAGGCACTGAAGCTTTCTTT,TRBD1,-,TRBJ1-1,TRBV18
CASSKWGQGNTEAFF,-,-,-,TRBJ1-1,TRBV21-1
CASSLGDRGLYEQYF,TGTGCCAGCAGCTTAGGAGACAGGGGGCTTTACGAGCAGTACTTC,TRBD1,-,TRBJ2-7,TRBV7-9
CASSLGQGSYEQYF,TGTGCCAGCAGTCTAGGACAGGGATCCTACGAGCAGTACTTC,TRBD1,-,TRBJ2-7,TRBV27
CSASSRGTEAFF,TGCAGTGCTAGTTCCCGGGGCACTGAAGCTTTCTTT,-,-,TRBJ1-1,TRBV20-1
CASKGQTSNQPQHF,TGTGCCAGCAAGGGACAGACGAGCAATCAGCCCCAGCATTTT,TRBD1,-,TRBJ1-5,TRBV6-5
CASKVGVNTGELFF,TGTGCCAGCAAGGTGGGCGTAAACACCGGGGAGCTGTTTTTT,-,-,TRBJ2-2,TRBV2
CASSGGANEQFF,TGTGCCAGCAGTGGAGGAGCGAATGAGCAGTTCTTC,-,-,TRBJ2-1,TRBV12-3/TRBV12-4
CASSLRQGYYGYTF,TGTGCCAGCAGCCTTCGACAGGGATACTATGGCTACACCTTC,TRBD1,-,TRBJ1-2,TRBV28
CASRFHRGTEAFF,TGTGCCAGCAGATTTCACAGGGGTACTGAAGCTTTCTTT,TRBD1,-,TRBJ1-1,TRBV27
CASSYTTGFTEAFF,TGTGCCAGCAGTTACACCACAGGGTTCACTGAAGCTTTCTTT,-,once,TRBJ1-1,TRBV6-2/TRBV6-3
CASSQTGDGYEQYF,TGTGCCAGCAGCCAAACAGGGGATGGTTACGAGCAGTACTTC,TRBD1,-,TRBJ2-7,TRBV28
CASSPETGTGPEQFF,TGCGCCAGCAGCCCAGAAACGGGGACAGGGCCTGAGCAGTTCTTC,TRBD1,-,TRBJ2-1,TRBV5-1
CASSLEREGNSPLHF,TGTGCCAGCAGCTTGGAACGGGAGGGGAATTCACCCCTCCACTTT,-,-,TRBJ1-6,TRBV5-4
CASSAGPYEKLFF,TGTGCCAGCAGCGCGGGACCGTACGAAAAACTGTTTTTT,-,-,TRBJ1-4,TRBV11-3
CASSLGQSNLETQYF,TGTGCCAGCAGCTTAGGCCAAAGCAATTTAGAGACCCAGTACTTC,-,-,TRBJ2-5,TRBV7-7
CAWTSAAGELFF,TGTGCCTGGACTAGCGCTGCCGGGGAGCTGTTTTTT,-,-,TRBJ2-2,TRBV30
CASSSSPTGYEQYF,TGTGCCAGCAGCTCATCCCCGACAGGCTACGAGCAGTACTTC,-,-,TRBJ2-7,TRBV7-2
CASSSELRETQYF,TGTGCCAGCAGTAGCGAGTTAAGAGAGACCCAGTACTTC,-,-,TRBJ2-5,TRBV25-1
CASSPSGEETQYF,TGTGCCAGCAGCCCTAGCGGGGAGGAGACCCAGTACTTC,TRBD2,-,TRBJ2-5,TRBV3-1/TRBV3-2
CASSQEAGSSYNEQFF,TGCGCCAGCAGCCAAGAGGCGGGGAGCTCCTACAATGAGCAGTTCTTC,-,-,TRBJ2-1,TRBV4-3
CASSPRTGVGSFGYTF,TGTGCCAGCAGCCCAAGGACAGGGGTGGGTTCATTCGGCTACACCTTC,TRBD1,many,TRBJ1-2,TRBV7-9
CASSLTGGNEKLFF,TGTGCCAGCAGTTTAACAGGGGGAAATGAAAAACTGTTTTTT,TRBD1,-,TRBJ1-4,TRBV28
CASSDSVDRGGQPQHF,TGTGCCAGCAGTGACTCTGTAGACAGGGGTGGTCAGCCCCAGCATTTT,TRBD1,-,TRBJ1-5,TRBV6-4
CASSLVTSGYNEQFF,TGTGCCAGCAGCTTGGTTACTAGCGGATACAATGAGCAGTTCTTC,TRBD2,-,TRBJ2-1,TRBV5-6